This T cell receptor beta chain is drawn from a study of T cells after yellow fever vaccination. The study, taken as a whole, reports: In FACS-sorted repertoires, abundant clonotypes from the bulk population could appear as contaminants. Faster peaking, at day 5 versus 15, marked a secondary response that was weaker.

The CDR3 extends over 15 amino acids. V dropped 4 bases and J dropped 5; count of bases not matched to a gene: 2. The germline V gene encodes CDR1 WNHNN and CDR2 SYGVQD (reference sequence). A single record per CDR3 protein comes from TCRdb applying MiXCR to the 5' RACE reads. The table shows around 230,000 distinct CDR3 sequences, with 6% to 8% occurring only once. In the case of this clonotype: What it binds is not known.

This receptor was taken from a young man who received the YFV17D yellow fever vaccine. The material sequenced was CD4+ T cells sorted from PBMCs, taken on the day of the yellow fever booster vaccination. The V and J genes are TRBV10-1 and TRBJ2-1; TRBD2 matches at 13 bases. The CDR3 nucleotides read TGCGCCAGCAGTGTCGGACTAGCGGGAGACAATGAGCAGTTCTTC. Encoded protein: CASSVGLAGDNEQFF.